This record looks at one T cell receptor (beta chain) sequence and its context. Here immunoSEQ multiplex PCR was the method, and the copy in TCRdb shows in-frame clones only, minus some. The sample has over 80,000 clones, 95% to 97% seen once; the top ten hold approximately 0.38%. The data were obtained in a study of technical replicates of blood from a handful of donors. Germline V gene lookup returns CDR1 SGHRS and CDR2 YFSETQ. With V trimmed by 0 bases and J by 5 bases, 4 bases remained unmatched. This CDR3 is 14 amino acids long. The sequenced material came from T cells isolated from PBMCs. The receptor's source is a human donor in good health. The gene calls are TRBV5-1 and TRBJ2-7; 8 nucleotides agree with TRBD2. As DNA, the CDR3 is TGCGCCAGCAGCTTGGAGGTTAGCGGGGACGAGCAGTACTTC. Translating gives CASSLEVSGDEQYF.